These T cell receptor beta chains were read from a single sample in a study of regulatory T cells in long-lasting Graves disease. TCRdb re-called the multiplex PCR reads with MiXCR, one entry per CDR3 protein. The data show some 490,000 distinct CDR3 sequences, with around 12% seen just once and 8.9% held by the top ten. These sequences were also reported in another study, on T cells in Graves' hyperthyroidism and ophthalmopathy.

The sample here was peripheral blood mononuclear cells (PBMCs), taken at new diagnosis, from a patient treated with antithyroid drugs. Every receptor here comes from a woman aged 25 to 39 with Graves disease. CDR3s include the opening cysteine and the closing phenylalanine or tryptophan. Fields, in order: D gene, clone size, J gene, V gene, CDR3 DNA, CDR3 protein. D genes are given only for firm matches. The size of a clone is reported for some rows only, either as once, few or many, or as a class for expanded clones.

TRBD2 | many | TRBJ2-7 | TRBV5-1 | TGCGCCAGCAGCCCGGGTGGACTAGACGAGCAGTACTTC | CASSPGGLDEQYF
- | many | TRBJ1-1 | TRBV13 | TGTGCCAGCAGCTTCTCGAACACTGAAGCTTTCTTT | CASSFSNTEAFF
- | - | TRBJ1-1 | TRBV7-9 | TGTGCCAGCAGCTTAGTAGTGGGCCTTGGAGCTTTCTTT | CASSLVVGLGAFF
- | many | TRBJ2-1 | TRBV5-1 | TGCGCCAGCAGCCCCTCGGCCCTCGGCTCCAATGAGCAGTTCTTC | CASSPSALGSNEQFF
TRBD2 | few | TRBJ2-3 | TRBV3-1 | TGTGCCAGCAGCAAAATAGGACTAGCGGCCCAACGGGAGGCAGATACGCAGTATTTT | CASSKIGLAAQREADTQYF
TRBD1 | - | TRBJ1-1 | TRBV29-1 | TGCAGCGTGGCCCCCGGGACGCCCGACCAGGGGGACACTGAAGCTTTCTTT | CSVAPGTPDQGDTEAFF
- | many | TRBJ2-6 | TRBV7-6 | TGTGCCAGCAGCTTACTAGGGGGGGGTTATGGGGCCAACGTCCTGACTTTC | CASSLLGGGYGANVLTF
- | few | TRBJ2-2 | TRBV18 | TGTGCCAGCTCAGATTCTTCCGGGGAGCTGTTTTTT | CASSDSSGELFF
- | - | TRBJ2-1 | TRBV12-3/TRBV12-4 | TGTGCCAGCACCAACGGGGACGAGCAGTTCTTC | CASTNGDEQFF
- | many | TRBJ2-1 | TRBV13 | TGTGCCAGCAGCCCCCGGGGACTTATGTCGGATGAGCAGTTCTTC | CASSPRGLMSDEQFF
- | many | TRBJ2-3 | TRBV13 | TGTGCCAGCAGCTTATTATCCCTTCGTGGCGAGGCAGATACGCAGTATTTT | CASSLLSLRGEADTQYF
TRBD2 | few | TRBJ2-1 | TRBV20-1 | TGCAGTGCTAGAGGCAGGACTAGCGGGAGGGGTTGGGATGAGCAGTTCTTC | CSARGRTSGRGWDEQFF
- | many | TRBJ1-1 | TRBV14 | TGTGCCAGCAAACCCTTAGGGGGGACTGAAGCTTTCTTT | CASKPLGGTEAFF
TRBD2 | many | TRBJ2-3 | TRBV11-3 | TGTGCCAGCAGCTTAGATGGTGCGGGAGAAAGTACAGATACGCAGTATTTT | CASSLDGAGESTDTQYF
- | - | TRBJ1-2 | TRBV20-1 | TGCAGTGCTAGGGGAGGGGATAACTATGGCTACACCTTC | CSARGGDNYGYTF
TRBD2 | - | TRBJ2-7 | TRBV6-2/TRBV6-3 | TGTGCCAGCAGTTACCCGGGACTAGCCCTACAGATCCTAAACTTC | CASSYPGLALQILNF
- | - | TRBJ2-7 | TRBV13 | TGTGCCAGCAGTACCGGGACGTCATTTAAGGAGCAGTACTTC | CASSTGTSFKEQYF
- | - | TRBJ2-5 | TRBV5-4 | TGTGCCAGCAGCTACCCCCAGGGGGGTGAGACCCAGTACTTC | CASSYPQGGETQYF